A selection of T cell receptor gamma chains follows, all from one sample in a study of gamma-delta chains in newborns, infants, children. TCRdb redid clone calling on the reads using CATT. The repertoire consists of around 500 gamma-chain clones, with around 50% occurring once and the leading ten covering under 60%. Sequencing used blood. The receptors shown here come from a child who was a newborn, infant or young child, either healthy, febrile or measles-vaccinated (not recorded which). Each CDR3 is given with its conserved first and last residue. The listing skips clone size in some rows; elsewhere it reads once, few, many or a size class.

>TRGV4|TRGJ1/TRGJ2|.
CATWDGRRFYYKKLF
TGTGCCACCTGGGATGGGCGACGATTTTATTATAAGAAACTCTTT
>TRGV9|TRGJP|hyperexpanded
CALWEVELGKKIKVF
TGTGCCTTGTGGGAGGTAGAGTTGGGCAAAAAAATCAAGGTATTT
>TRGV8|TRGJP1|few
CATWDKTGWFKIF
TGTGCCACCTGGGATAAAACTGGTTGGTTCAAGATATTT